The present T cell receptor beta chain was sequenced within a study of cytomegalovirus exposure and HLA in healthy donors. Regarding this clone: No antigen is known for it.

The study ran its PCR with 60 Vbeta and 13 Jbeta primers. TCRdb's copy holds only in-frame clones and misses some; the assay was immunoSEQ multiplex PCR. The top ten clones hold about 6.4% of a sample with 150,000 or so clones, about three quarters of them seen once. Germline V gives CDR1 MNHEY, CDR2 SMNVEV (reference sequence). CDR3 size: 15 residues. The junction had 6 bases not matched to a gene; V was cut back by 4 bases and J by 7 bases. Study-wide results and limits: Published work reported that the classifier diagnosed cytomegalovirus status with high specificity and sensitivity. In the analysis, some V segments, TRBV6-2 and TRBV6-3 included, were excluded as indistinguishable.

Specimen: PBMCs. The sequence came from a middle-aged man in good health and CMV-seropositive. The chain employs TRBV27 and TRBJ2-7; 14 nucleotides match TRBD2. CDR3 in amino acids: CASSSGLAGVMEQYF. The CDR3 DNA reads TGTGCCAGCAGTTCGGGACTAGCGGGGGTTATGGAGCAGTACTTC.